These 7 T cell receptor beta chains originate from one sample sequenced in a study of cytomegalovirus exposure and HLA in healthy donors. Libraries were prepared by immunoSEQ multiplex PCR; TCRdb keeps only in-frame clonotypes and omits some of them. The sample shows approximately 58,000 clones, 75% to 95% of them seen only once. What was sequenced was PBMCs. The origin of the receptors is a woman in her 30s in good health and CMV-seronegative.

The chain uses TRBV14 and TRBJ1-2, with 8 positions matching TRBD1. The length of the CDR3 is 13 residues. CDR1 is SGHDN and CDR2 is FVKESK in the germline V gene. The trim removed 3 bases at V and 3 bases at J, leaving 0 bases unmatched. The CDR3 DNA follows: TGTGCCAGCAGCCAGGGACAGGACTATGGCTACACCTTC. The encoded protein is CASSQGQDYGYTF. Full variable domain (remainder filled in from reference TRBV14 and TRBJ1-2): EAGVTQFPSHSVIEKGQTVTLRCDPISGHDNLYWYRRVMGKEIKFLLHFVKESKQDESGMPNNRFLAERTGGTYSTLKVQPAELEDSGVYFCASSQGQDYGYTFGSGTRLTVV.

This chain joins TRBV16 and TRBJ2-2; maybe TRBD2 (5 bases). The V gene lost 3 bases and the J gene lost 5 bases, with 16 bases spanning the gap. This CDR3 comprises 16 residues. Germline values: CDR1 KGHSY, CDR2 FQNENV. CDR3 region: CASSHQTLSGTGELFF. The CDR3 coding sequence is TGTGCCAGCAGCCATCAGACACTTTCGGGGACCGGGGAGCTGTTTTTT.

V gene TRBV7-2 combines with J gene TRBJ2-7, with D possibly TRBD2 on 6 matching bases. Germline lookup yields CDR1 SGHTA and CDR2 FQGNSA. The CDR3 has 17 amino acids. The V gene lost 4 bases and the J gene lost 4 bases, with 23 bases spanning the gap. The CDR3: CASSSLEGLIGGYEQYF. The DNA of the CDR3 is TGTGCCAGCAGCTCCCTAGAGGGCCTCATCGGGGGTTACGAGCAGTACTTC.

The sample holds one count of this clone. J is TRBJ2-5 and V is TRBV4-1; 11 bases fit TRBD2. The ends lost 1 base at V and 3 bases at J; junction bases unmatched: 4. This CDR3 has 16 amino acids. Germline V lookup: CDR1 MGHRA, CDR2 YSYEKL. CDR3 DNA sequence: TGCGCCAGCAGCCAAGCGCTAGCGGGAGGAGAAGAGACCCAGTACTTC. The encoded protein is CASSQALAGGEETQYF.

This CDR3 reads CASSLGGAAPYEQYF. In nucleotides, the CDR3 is TGTGCCAGTTCCCTAGGGGGAGCAGCCCCCTACGAGCAGTACTTC. V usage is TRBV19 and J usage is TRBJ2-7; D perhaps matches TRBD1 (6 bases). The CDR3 has 15 residues. Trimming pared 8 bases from V and 2 bases from J, leaving 19 bases between. The V gene's germline CDR1 is LNHDA and CDR2 SQIVND (reference sequence).

V gene TRBV11-3 combines with J gene TRBJ2-7, with 7 nucleotides matching TRBD1. CDR1 is SGHNT, CDR2 YENEEA, per germline. Germline trimming cut 5 bases from V and 4 bases from J; bases unmatched to any gene: 11. The CDR3 totals 15 residues. CDR3 coding DNA: TGTGCCAGCAGCCCGGGGACAGCGCCTGGGTACGAGCAGTACTTC. This encodes CASSPGTAPGYEQYF.

The chain couples TRBV27 to TRBJ2-3; D gene uncertain. V was trimmed by 3 bases and J by 2 bases, leaving 12 bases between them. Germline values: CDR1 MNHEY, CDR2 SMNVEV (reference sequence). CDR3 length equals 15 residues. This CDR3 reads CASSFIGENTDTQYF. For the CDR3, the DNA is TGTGCCAGCAGTTTTATTGGTGAGAACACAGATACGCAGTATTTT.